The entry below gives a single TCR beta chain sequence along with its context. This clone's antigen is unknown. Each CD8+ T cell subset was flow-sorted in triplicate, with some 300,000 cells per subset placed directly into RLT lysis buffer. To keep memory contaminants out, a stringent definition of naive CD8+ T cells was applied: CD45RO-CCR7+CD27+CD95-. Peripheral blood mononuclear cells were isolated from buffy coats using standard density gradient centrifugation. A FACSAria III was used to flow-sort naive CXCR3-negative and CXCR3-positive CD8+ T cells. Total RNA was extracted from sorted cells using an RNeasy Mini Kit. The CDR3 contains 14 residues, cysteine and phenylalanine counted. The DNA is unrecorded. This specimen belongs to a study of CXCR3-negative and CXCR3-positive naive CD8 T cells (dated by TCRdb to about 2019). Regarding the research as a whole: In total, about 135 million TRB reads were obtained, or roughly 1.5 +/- 0.3 million reads per library. Diversity and physicochemical repertoire analyses were performed on about ten donors pooled from two independent experiments. TRBV-TRBJ cluster analysis included naive subsets from several donors and memory cells from 3 donors. Overall results and qualifications from the work: Naive CXCR3-negative and CXCR3-positive cells from the same donor showed similar TRBV-TRBJ usage, whereas memory cells showed distinct patterns. TRB CDR3s from CXCR3-positive naive cells showed higher hydrophobicity (lower Kidera factor 4), lower energy, and higher strength and volume indices than CXCR3-negative naive cells. Both naive subsets had comparably high repertoire diversity, while memory CD8+ T cells had much lower repertoire diversity. Because surface CD5, which has been linked to self-reactivity in mice, was comparable between naive subsets, TCR interaction strength was also inferred from TRB CDR3 physicochemical properties. Freshly isolated PBMCs were used for most assays because CXCR3 expression partially decreased after cryopreservation.

Sequencing was performed on a NextSeq 550. The Human TCR Profiling Kit (MiLaboratory) was used to make UMI-labeled 5' RACE TRB cDNA libraries. cDNA synthesis used the entire amount of extracted RNA, and PCR amplification then used the entire amount of cDNA produced. Libraries were prepared in parallel with an identical number of PCR cycles. The original methods were these. About 53,000 +/- 9,400 unique UMI-labeled TRB cDNA molecules per library were extracted with MIGEC and MiXCR, with at least two reads per UMI required. Each library averaged 40,000 +/- 10,000 functional in-frame TRB CDR3 nucleotide clonotypes without stop codons. After downsampling to 5000 UMI-labeled TRB molecules per sample, diversity metrics, including normalized Shannon-Wiener and Chao1, were computed in VDJtools. VDJtools computed clonotype-size-weighted physicochemical properties of the central five CDR3 residues: interaction energy, strength, volume and Kidera factor 4. TCRdb reprocessed the reads, and each CDR3 protein sequence is entered once, without DNA. Clone size and V and J calls follow TCRdb, not the original study. The sample table records around 160,000 distinct CDR3 sequences. The ten largest account for 0.25% to 0.3% of the sample.

Recombination joined TRBV12-3 or TRBV12-4 with TRBJ2-7; TCRdb indicates TRBD2, and absent DNA this call remains unverified. Sample: naive CXCR3+ CD8+ T cells from blood. The sample's cell subset or site label is to be understood as: CD45RO-CCR7+CD27+CD95- naive CD8+ T cells expressing CXCR3 (TNR3+). The source is a human donor in good health. Some clones in this sample may be carry-over from other donors' samples. The CDR3 region reads CASSPLGGLNEQYF.